These 27 T cell receptor beta chains originate from one sample sequenced in a study of glioma-infiltrating T cells after dendritic cell vaccination. Produced via immunoSEQ multiplex PCR; TCRdb's table is partial and in-frame only. The table includes more than 45,000 clones, about 80% detected once. Time point indicated: after dendritic cell vaccination, including at tumor progression/relapse. This material consisted of blood, taken after dendritic cell vaccination. The receptors originated from a human donor with glioblastoma.

The chain carries TRBV5-6 and TRBJ2-7; TRBD2 agrees at 13 bases. The CDR3 sequence is 16 residues long. After removal of 5 bases from V and 2 bases from J, the junction contained 7 bases not matched to a gene. In germline, CDR1 is SGHDT, CDR2 YYEEEE. The chain's CDR3 is CASRPTSGGPTYEQYF. Written as DNA, the CDR3 is TGTGCCAGCAGGCCGACTAGCGGGGGGCCGACCTACGAGCAGTACTTC.

This rearrangement joins TRBV27 to TRBJ1-5; D possibly corresponds to TRBD1 (5 bases). The CDR3 is 15 amino acids. Trimming removed 9 bases at V and 0 bases at J, with 15 bases between. Germline CDR1 and CDR2: MNHEY and SMNVEV (reference sequence). The CDR3 sequence: CARARGTGSNQPQHF. DNA for the CDR3: TGTGCCAGGGCCCGGGGGACTGGTAGCAATCAGCCCCAGCATTTT.

The J gene is TRBJ1-6, the V gene TRBV12-5; a possible D gene is TRBD1 (5 bases). The germline gives CDR1 LGHNT, CDR2 FRNRAP. This CDR3 contains 22 residues. V was cut by 0 bases and J by 7 bases, with 31 bases left in between. CDR3 in DNA: TGTGCTAGTGGTTTGGTAATCTTGGGGCCCCCAACACCCCCGAACCGCAATTCACCCCTCCACTTT. It codes for CASGLVILGPPTPPNRNSPLHF.

This rearrangement joins TRBV2 to TRBJ2-7; D unresolved. V was cut by 6 bases and J by 7 bases, with 22 bases left in between. The germline CDR1 and CDR2 sequences are SNHLY and FYNNEI. This CDR3 comprises 15 residues. The CDR3 is CASRFDPGNLGEQYF. CDR3 nucleotides: TGTGCCAGCAGATTCGATCCAGGTAACCTTGGGGAGCAGTACTTC.

CDR3 coding DNA: TGTGCCAGCAGCTTAGCGGGGGGGGGTAATGAGCAGTTCTTC. Protein: CASSLAGGGNEQFF. The genes are TRBV7-3 and TRBJ2-1, with 9 bases identical to TRBD2. CDR1 and CDR2 from the germline V gene are SGHTA and FQGTGA. Trimming cost V 2 bases and J 7 bases; bases outside gene matches: 3. CDR3 size: 14 residues.

The V gene is TRBV6-5, the J gene TRBJ2-7; 8 bases fit TRBD1. The CDR3 contains 15 residues. Trimming cost V 4 bases and J 1 base; bases outside gene matches: 6. Per the germline V gene, CDR1 is MNHEY and CDR2 is SVGAGI. The CDR3 loop is CASSSQGAMSYEQYF. In DNA, the CDR3 is TGTGCCAGCAGTTCTCAGGGGGCGATGTCCTACGAGCAGTACTTC.

The V gene is TRBV30, the J gene TRBJ2-3, with D perhaps matching TRBD2 (6 bases). The germline gives CDR1 GTSNPN, CDR2 SVGIG (reference sequence). This CDR3 spans 15 amino acids. Trimming pared 3 bases from V and 3 bases from J, leaving 16 bases between. The CDR3 DNA reads as TGTGCCTGGAGGGAGGGTCCCGTGGGGACAGATACGCAGTATTTT. Protein: CAWREGPVGTDTQYF.

This clone was seen a single time. V usage is TRBV5-6 and J usage is TRBJ2-3; 14 nucleotides agree with TRBD2. Trimming at V came to 4 bases and at J to 3 bases, leaving 4 bases not matched to a gene. Germline CDR1 SGHDT, CDR2 YYEEEE. This CDR3 contains 16 residues. The CDR3, as DNA: TGTGCCAGCAGCCCGGGACTAGCGGGGGCTACAGATACGCAGTATTTT. It encodes CASSPGLAGATDTQYF.

The chain employs TRBV7-2 and TRBJ2-1; 12 bases are shared with TRBD2. Trimming at V came to 5 bases and at J to 3 bases, leaving 2 bases not matched to a gene. This CDR3 has 15 amino acids. CDR1 and CDR2 (germline): SGHTA, FQGNSA. In DNA form, the CDR3 reads TGTGCCAGCAGCACTAGCGGGGGGTTCTACAATGAGCAGTTCTTC. Its translation is CASSTSGGFYNEQFF.

This chain links TRBV4-3 with TRBJ1-6, with 9 bases identical to TRBD1. This CDR3 comprises 17 residues. From germline, CDR1 is LGHNA and CDR2 YSLEER. Unmatched junction bases numbered 11, after V lost 0 bases and J lost 11 bases. The DNA for the CDR3 is TGCGCCAGCAGCCAAGATATAGCCCCGGGACAGGGTGCACCCCTCCACTTT. Its protein product is CASSQDIAPGQGAPLHF.

The CDR3, as DNA: TGTGCCAGCTCATCTTTTGGGGGGTATGCAGATACGCAGTATTTT. Translation: CASSSFGGYADTQYF. This chain connects TRBV18 to TRBJ2-3; D possibly corresponds to TRBD2 (6 bases). The CDR3 extends over 15 amino acids. The V and J ends lost 5 bases and 4 bases respectively, with 16 bases between them. The germline V gene encodes CDR1 KGHSH and CDR2 LQKENI.

The V and J genes are TRBV7-9 and TRBJ1-2; a weak D match, TRBD1 (6 bases). Germline V gives CDR1 SEHNR, CDR2 FQNEAQ (reference sequence). Trimming cost V 5 bases and J 5 bases, with 9 bases left between them. The CDR3 runs 12 residues. Here the CDR3 reads CASSLTGYGYTF. Here the CDR3 DNA reads TGTGCCAGCAGCCTAACAGGGTATGGCTACACCTTC.

The sample holds many counts of this clone. The CDR3 sequence: CASTSVMTGWNQPQHF. CDR3 sequence (DNA): TGTGCCAGCACCTCCGTTATGACAGGGTGGAATCAGCCCCAGCATTTT. The rearrangement joins TRBV21-1 to TRBJ1-5; the table's D call TRBD1 went unverified against the DNA. TRBV21-1 is a pseudogene segment. The CDR3 has 16 residues.

The chain recombines TRBV9 with TRBJ1-2, with TRBD1 identical over 9 bases. The CDR3 is 15 amino acids. Unmatched junction bases numbered 2, after V lost 0 bases and J lost 2 bases. The germline gives CDR1 SGDLS, CDR2 YYNGEE. The CDR3 reads CASSVGTGANYGYTF. The CDR3, as DNA: TGTGCCAGCAGCGTAGGGACAGGGGCCAACTATGGCTACACCTTC.

The V call is TRBV27, the J call TRBJ1-2; tentative D call: TRBD1 (6 bases). The CDR3 loop spans 14 amino acids. V lost 6 bases and J lost 2, with 13 bases in between. The germline V gene encodes CDR1 MNHEY and CDR2 SMNVEV (reference sequence). The CDR3 DNA is TGTGCCAGCAGCGGCTCCGACAGGAACTATGGCTACACCTTC. Its translation: CASSGSDRNYGYTF.

CDR3 sequence: CSVELAGGNTIYF. CDR3 coding DNA: TGCAGCGTTGAATTGGCCGGGGGAAACACCATATATTTT. This chain joins TRBV29-1 and TRBJ1-3; D not certain. This CDR3 is 13 amino acids long. The germline V gene has CDR1 SQVTM and CDR2 ANQGSEA. V lost 2 bases and J 4 bases, leaving 9 bases between the germline ends.

The chain links TRBV7-3 to TRBJ2-7, with D unclear. The CDR3 is 14 amino acids. Trimming took off 1 base at V and 4 bases at J, with 11 bases between the two ends. Germline CDR1 reads SGHTA; CDR2 reads FQGTGA. The CDR3 DNA reads TGTGCCAGCAGCTTAAGGTCGGCAGGATACGAGCAGTACTTC. Translated: CASSLRSAGYEQYF.

The chain is built from TRBV5-1 and TRBJ2-5; TRBD1 matches at 7 bases. The V gene's germline CDR1 is SGHRS and CDR2 YFSETQ. Germline trimming cut 0 bases from V and 3 bases from J; bases unmatched to any gene: 2. The CDR3 has 14 residues. The CDR3 spells CASSLAGTEETQYF. Written as DNA, the CDR3 is TGCGCCAGCAGCTTGGCCGGGACAGAAGAGACCCAGTACTTC.

The chain joins TRBV9 to TRBJ1-2, with D maybe TRBD1 (5 bases). CDR1 is SGDLS, CDR2 YYNGEE, per germline. V lost 0 bases to trimming and J lost 3 bases, with 9 bases between them. The CDR3 runs 14 residues. In DNA form, the CDR3 reads TGTGCCAGCAGCGTAGGGGCAGGGCACTATGGCTACACCTTC. It yields the protein CASSVGAGHYGYTF.

The V call is TRBV30, the J call TRBJ2-2; D remains unclear. The germline CDR1 and CDR2 sequences are GTSNPN and SVGIG (reference sequence). CDR3 length: 12 residues. Trimming removed 3 bases at V and 2 bases at J, with 4 bases between. CDR3 in DNA: TGTGCCTGGAGCCCAAACACCGGGGAGCTGTTTTTT. Translating gives CAWSPNTGELFF.

The J gene is TRBJ2-3, the V gene TRBV10-3, with unresolved D. V was shortened by 2 bases and J by 0 bases, with 9 bases between the two germline ends. CDR1 ENHRY and CDR2 SYGVKD come from the germline V gene. The CDR3 is 15 residues long. This chain's CDR3 is CAISEHGESTDTQYF. The CDR3 DNA reads as TGTGCCATCAGTGAGCACGGAGAAAGCACAGATACGCAGTATTTT.

V and J are TRBV4-2 and TRBJ2-5; 12 nucleotides align to TRBD2. Trimming removed 3 bases from V and 2 bases from J; junction bases left unmatched: 10. In germline, CDR1 is LGHNA, CDR2 YNFKEQ. This CDR3 has 18 amino acids. Here the CDR3 DNA reads TGTGCCAGCAGCCAGGCATACGGACTAGCGGGGACTCAAGAGACCCAGTACTTC. Protein product: CASSQAYGLAGTQETQYF.

The rearrangement uses TRBV5-1 and TRBJ1-1; 8 bases are a match to TRBD1. J was trimmed by 5 bases and V by 4 bases; bases with no gene match: 7. The CDR3 is 14 residues long. Germline V CDR1 and CDR2: SGHRS, YFSETQ. The chain's CDR3 is CASSNTGGRTEAFF. CDR3 nucleotide sequence: TGCGCCAGCAGCAACACAGGGGGTCGGACTGAAGCTTTCTTT.

This chain links TRBV29-1 with TRBJ1-1; D gene unclear. Germline V gene sequence: CDR1 SQVTM, CDR2 ANQGSEA. CDR3 length: 11 residues. V was pared by 6 bases and J by 2 bases, with 7 bases between. The CDR3 here is CSVPTNTEAFF. CDR3 in DNA: TGCAGCGTCCCGACTAACACTGAAGCTTTCTTT.

The chain is built from TRBV12-2 and TRBJ2-1; the D call of TRBD2 is as the table states it, not checked on the DNA. TRBV12-2 constitutes a pseudogene. There are 13 residues in the CDR3. The chain's CDR3 is CASRFRIGREQFF. The CDR3 bases are TGTGCAAGTCGCTTTAGAATTGGTCGTGAGCAGTTCTTC.

The chain couples TRBV5-1 to TRBJ2-2; 7 positions agree with TRBD1. There are 14 residues in the CDR3. Germline loops: CDR1 SGHRS, CDR2 YFSETQ. The V gene end was trimmed by 6 bases and the J gene end by 2 bases; junction bases not matched to a gene: 4. The CDR3: CASKGQPNTGELFF. In nucleotides, the CDR3 is TGCGCCAGCAAGGGACAGCCTAACACCGGGGAGCTGTTTTTT.

In its sample, this clone was seen once. The J gene is TRBJ1-1, the V gene TRBV6-1; no clear D. The CDR3 has 11 amino acids. CDR1 is MNHNS and CDR2 is SASEGT in the germline V gene. Trimming stripped 10 bases from V and 1 base from J, with 7 bases between. Here the CDR3 reads CATERNTEAFF. The CDR3 DNA is TGTGCCACGGAGCGGAACACTGAAGCTTTCTTT.